Each of the 7 T cell receptor beta chains below was sequenced from the same sample in a study of technical replicates of blood from several donors. Measured with immunoSEQ multiplex PCR; TCRdb has only the in-frame clones, and not every one. In the table there are more than 65,000 clones, about 94% of which are singletons. Sequenced material: T cells isolated from PBMCs. The receptors derive from a human donor in good health.

The CDR3 region is CASSELQGSYEQYF. The CDR3 nucleotides are TGTGCCAGCAGTGAACTTCAGGGCTCCTACGAGCAGTACTTC. This chain joins TRBV6-1 and TRBJ2-7; tentatively, D is TRBD1 (5 bases). The CDR3 has 14 amino acids. V lost 2 bases and J 0 bases, leaving 8 bases between the germline ends. Per germline, CDR1 MNHNS and CDR2 SASEGT.

The chain employs TRBV2 and TRBJ2-3; the D gene is possibly TRBD2 (6 bases). CDR3 length equals 14 residues. The V end was cut by 4 bases, the J end by 8 bases, with 16 bases between. Per the germline V gene, CDR1 is SNHLY and CDR2 is FYNNEI. CDR3 amino acids: CASSGLRERVTQYF. The CDR3 region has the DNA TGTGCCAGCAGTGGGCTCCGGGAGCGTGTTACGCAGTATTTT.

The V and J genes are TRBV9 and TRBJ1-5; TRBD1 is a possible D gene (5 bases). This CDR3 has 15 amino acids. Per the germline V gene, CDR1 is SGDLS and CDR2 is YYNGEE. Trimming removed 3 bases at V and 0 bases at J, with 10 bases between. CDR3 in amino acids: CASSADSNSNQPQHF. CDR3 sequence (DNA): TGTGCCAGCAGCGCCGACAGCAATAGCAATCAGCCCCAGCATTTT.

The J gene is TRBJ2-1, the V gene TRBV11-3; 7 bases are a match to TRBD2. The germline V gene encodes CDR1 SGHNT and CDR2 YENEEA. This CDR3 comprises 17 residues. The V and J ends lost 5 bases and 3 bases, in that order; junction bases with no gene match: 13. The CDR3 here is CASSTRVGGKNYNEQFF. In DNA, the CDR3 is TGTGCCAGCAGCACCAGGGTGGGGGGGAAAAACTACAATGAGCAGTTCTTC.

This rearrangement joins TRBV5-4 to TRBJ2-7, with TRBD2 identical over 13 bases. The CDR3 has 19 amino acids. The V segment lost 4 bases and the J segment 2 bases; nucleotides outside the gene matches: 15. The germline CDR1 and CDR2 sequences are SGHNT and YYREEE (reference sequence). CDR3 sequence: CASSRFLGTSGKGPYEQYF. CDR3 in DNA: TGTGCCAGCAGCCGCTTCCTAGGGACTAGCGGGAAAGGACCCTACGAGCAGTACTTC. The variable domain in full, completed from reference TRBV5-4 and TRBJ2-7, reads ETGVTQSPTHLIKTRGQQVTLRCSSQSGHNTVSWYQQALGQGPQFIFQYYREEENGRGNFPPRFSGLQFPNYSSELNVNALELDDSALYLCASSRFLGTSGKGPYEQYFGPGTRLTVT.

This chain links TRBV9 with TRBJ2-2; D gene ambiguous. The CDR3 contains 15 residues. Germline loops: CDR1 SGDLS, CDR2 YYNGEE. Trimming shortened V by 3 bases and J by 2 bases, and 11 bases separated the two germline ends. The CDR3 DNA sequence: TGTGCCAGCAGCGCTAGTAGCTCAAACACCGGGGAGCTGTTTTTT. It codes for CASSASSSNTGELFF.

Written as DNA, the CDR3 is TGTGCCAGCAGTTACTCACGGCGCGGTCAGCCCCAGCATTTT. Translation gives CASSYSRRGQPQHF. V gene TRBV6-5 combines with J gene TRBJ1-5; D remains unclear. V lost 0 bases and J lost 6, with 9 bases in between. Germline CDR1 is MNHEY and CDR2 is SVGAGI. The CDR3 extends over 14 amino acids.